The 24 T cell receptor beta chains below all came from one sample that was sequenced in a study of shared clonotypes between healthy human individuals (TCRdb year 2020). Receptor amplification or capture employed the immunoSEQ multiplex PCR assay. Sourced from immuneACCESS, this table was stored by TCRdb with only in-frame sequences that have V and J called. A share of the clones is absent; for the studies checked, an unresolved V gene accounts for under half, and the remainder has no known explanation. A total of approximately 95,000 clones appear in this sample, roughly two thirds of them only once. Approximately 49% of the sample rests with the top ten. The specimen was memory CD8+ T cells sorted from blood. The label giving this sample's cell subset or site can be read as: CD45RO+ cells pooled with CCR7-negative TemRA cells. These receptors came from a man aged 30 to 45 in good health.

The J gene is TRBJ1-1, the V gene TRBV6-1; maybe TRBD1 (5 bases). CDR1 MNHNS and CDR2 SASEGT come from the germline V gene. There are 15 residues in the CDR3. V lost 5 bases, J lost 6 bases, and 19 bases lay in between. The CDR3 DNA follows: TGTGCCAGCAGTCTGGGGACGGCGCGGGAGGCTGAAGCTTTCTTT. Translating it yields CASSLGTAREAEAFF.

The CDR3 reads CASSFHTPRAGPYEQYF. Here the CDR3 DNA reads TGTGCCAGCAGCTTTCACACCCCAAGGGCAGGACCCTACGAGCAGTACTTC. The V gene is TRBV7-2, the J gene TRBJ2-7; D is undetermined. V was cut by 3 bases and J by 2 bases, with 20 bases left in between. Looked up from germline, CDR1 is SGHTA and CDR2 is FQGNSA. The CDR3 consists of 17 residues. The entire variable domain, with the rest obtained from reference TRBV7-2 and TRBJ2-7, is as follows: GAGVSQSPSNKVTEKGKDVELRCDPISGHTALYWYRQSLGQGLEFLIYFQGNSAPDKSGLPSDRFSAERTGGSVSTLTIQRTQQEDSAVYLCASSFHTPRAGPYEQYFGPGTRLTVT.

The V and J genes are TRBV6-5 and TRBJ2-1, with TRBD1 matching 7 bases. The germline V gene has CDR1 MNHEY and CDR2 SVGAGI. V shed 7 bases and J 4 bases; nucleotides not matched to a gene: 7. This CDR3 comprises 14 residues. The CDR3 reads CASTRQGGYNEQFF. The CDR3 DNA reads as TGTGCCAGCACCCGACAGGGCGGGTACAATGAGCAGTTCTTC.

As for this clone: Other DNA variants within this sample encode the same CDR3. The chain carries TRBV10-2 and TRBJ2-1, with 9 bases fitting TRBD2. CDR1 and CDR2 from the germline V gene are WSHSY and SAAADI. The CDR3 loop spans 16 amino acids. With 1 base clipped from V and 4 bases from J, the junction kept 5 bases outside the gene matches. The CDR3: CASSELTSGLYNEQFF. CDR3 in DNA: TGCGCCAGCAGTGAGTTAACTAGCGGGTTGTACAATGAGCAGTTCTTC.

The table lists this clone with a few counts. The V call is TRBV6-5, the J call TRBJ2-3; possibly TRBD1 for D (5 bases). Germline CDR1 reads MNHEY; CDR2 reads SVGAGI. V was shortened by 10 bases and J by 4 bases, with 15 bases between the two germline ends. The CDR3 has 13 amino acids. The CDR3 sequence is CATIDRGPDTQYF. As DNA, the CDR3 is TGTGCCACCATAGATAGGGGCCCAGATACGCAGTATTTT.

This clone was found a few times. This chain joins TRBV7-9 and TRBJ2-7, with 7 bases aligning to TRBD2. Germline loops: CDR1 SEHNR, CDR2 FQNEAQ (reference sequence). The CDR3 covers 15 residues. The ends lost 3 bases at V and 6 bases at J; junction bases unmatched: 11. The CDR3 nucleotides read TGTGCCAGCAGCTTTACGGCGGGAGTCCGCCTCGAGCAGTACTTC. It codes for CASSFTAGVRLEQYF.

This chain links TRBV6-6 with TRBJ2-2, with 9 bases matching TRBD2. Trimming at V came to 2 bases and at J to 4 bases, leaving 2 bases not matched to a gene. The CDR3 runs to 15 residues. Germline V gene data show CDR1 as MNHNY and CDR2 as SVGAGI (reference sequence). The CDR3 reads CASSYEREVTGELFF. The CDR3 DNA reads as TGTGCCAGCAGTTACGAGCGGGAGGTCACCGGGGAGCTGTTTTTT.

This chain links TRBV7-9 with TRBJ1-5, with 7 bases lining up with TRBD1. Germline CDR1 SEHNR, CDR2 FQNEAQ (reference sequence). V gave up 5 bases and J gave up 0 bases; unmatched junction bases: 7. CDR3 size: 16 residues. CDR3 sequence reads: CASSAATGYSNQPQHF. CDR3 bases: TGTGCCAGCAGCGCCGCGACAGGGTATAGCAATCAGCCCCAGCATTTT.

This chain joins TRBV5-4 and TRBJ2-3; 7 bases agree with TRBD1. This CDR3 spans 16 amino acids. Germline CDR1 is SGHNT and CDR2 is YYREEE (reference sequence). After removal of 4 bases from V and 0 bases from J, the junction contained 8 bases not matched to a gene. CDR3 sequence (DNA): TGTGCCAGCAGCCCCCCCGGGACAGAAAGCACAGATACGCAGTATTTT. Protein: CASSPPGTESTDTQYF.

This chain uses TRBV15 with TRBJ1-1; 7 nucleotides match TRBD1. Germline V lookup: CDR1 LNHNV, CDR2 YYDKDF (reference sequence). V shed 4 bases and J 1 base; nucleotides not matched to a gene: 9. This CDR3 contains 16 residues. CDR3 DNA: TGTGCCACCAGCACCGACAGGGCCAGACAGAACACTGAAGCTTTCTTT. It specifies CATSTDRARQNTEAFF.

The V gene is TRBV27, the J gene TRBJ2-7; D could derive from TRBD1 or TRBD2 (6 bases each). CDR1 MNHEY and CDR2 SMNVEV come from the germline V gene (reference sequence). Trimming stripped 3 bases from V and 2 bases from J, with 23 bases between. The CDR3 extends over 18 amino acids. CDR3 nucleotides: TGTGCCAGCAGTTTGATAGGGGGACGGACTACCTCTCCCTACGAGCAGTACTTC. Amino acids: CASSLIGGRTTSPYEQYF.

The rearrangement joins TRBV9 to TRBJ2-1; D remains ambiguous. With 7 bases removed from V and 8 bases from J, the gap between germline ends came to 7 bases. CDR1 is SGDLS, CDR2 YYNGEE, per germline. The CDR3 spans 10 residues. CDR3 amino acids: CASGSHEQFF. CDR3 nucleotide sequence: TGTGCCAGCGGATCCCATGAGCAGTTCTTC.

The chain is built from TRBV15 and TRBJ1-4; 7 positions match TRBD1. The J segment lost 3 bases and the V segment lost 0 bases, leaving 4 bases of the junction unmatched. CDR1 is LNHNV and CDR2 is YYDKDF in the germline V gene (reference sequence). The CDR3 spans 16 residues. The chain's CDR3 is CATSREGGAANEKLFF. CDR3 coding DNA: TGTGCCACCAGCAGAGAAGGGGGCGCAGCTAATGAAAAACTGTTTTTT.

This chain uses TRBV11-2 with TRBJ2-3, with D hard to call. Germline V gene sequence: CDR1 SGHAT, CDR2 FQNNGV. The germline V and J ends were trimmed by 5 bases and 6 bases, with 18 bases remaining between them. The CDR3 extends over 15 amino acids. The CDR3 here is CASSRPQSRFDTQYF. CDR3 DNA sequence: TGTGCCAGCAGCCGTCCACAGTCCCGCTTCGATACGCAGTATTTT.

This chain links TRBV5-4 with TRBJ2-2; D is possibly TRBD1 (5 bases). V lost 4 bases to trimming and J lost 6 bases, with 16 bases between them. The germline V gene has CDR1 SGHNT and CDR2 YYREEE (reference sequence). CDR3 length: 15 residues. The CDR3: CASSPPRQGPGELFF. CDR3 in DNA: TGTGCCAGCAGCCCACCCCGGCAGGGCCCCGGGGAGCTGTTTTTT.

The chain links TRBV4-2 to TRBJ1-5; no clear D. The germline V gene encodes CDR1 LGHNA and CDR2 YNFKEQ. The CDR3 extends over 15 amino acids. V lost 1 base, J lost 0 bases, and 7 bases lay in between. The DNA of the CDR3 is TGTGCCAGCAGCCAAGTCCCCTATAGCAATCAGCCCCAGCATTTT. Its translation is CASSQVPYSNQPQHF.

V and J are TRBV5-1 and TRBJ2-2; D may match TRBD1 or TRBD2 (5 bases each). V was shortened by 2 bases and J by 0 bases, with 14 bases between the two germline ends. The length of the CDR3 is 17 residues. Germline V lookup: CDR1 SGHRS, CDR2 YFSETQ. DNA for the CDR3: TGCGCCAGCAGCTTCGCGGGTAAAGGGGCGAACACCGGGGAGCTGTTTTTT. Protein product: CASSFAGKGANTGELFF.

This chain joins TRBV27 and TRBJ1-5, with D perhaps TRBD1 (6 bases). Looked up from germline, CDR1 is MNHEY and CDR2 is SMNVEV (reference sequence). This CDR3 comprises 18 residues. The V end was cut by 2 bases, the J end by 3 bases, with 20 bases between. CDR3: CASSLTGMGTGFNQPQHF. CDR3 DNA sequence: TGTGCCAGCAGTTTAACAGGGATGGGGACGGGGTTCAATCAGCCCCAGCATTTT.

The chain links TRBV20-1 to TRBJ2-3; TRBD1 is a possible D gene (5 bases). The CDR3 contains 11 residues. V dropped 7 bases and J dropped 5 bases, with 10 bases sitting between them. The germline gives CDR1 DFQATT, CDR2 SNEGSKA (reference sequence). The CDR3, as DNA: TGCAGTGAAGGGGCAGGAGATACGCAGTATTTT. Translating it yields CSEGAGDTQYF.

This clone was counted a single time. In DNA, the CDR3 is TGTGCCAGCAGTTACGGGACTAGCGCCTACGAGCAGTACTTC. Translation: CASSYGTSAYEQYF. The chain combines TRBV6-6 with TRBJ2-7; 10 bases agree with TRBD2. After removal of 2 bases from V and 2 bases from J, the junction contained 0 bases not matched to a gene. CDR3 size: 14 residues. Germline V CDR1 and CDR2: MNHNY, SVGAGI (reference sequence).

With respect to this clone: This sample also contains other DNA sequences that code for the same CDR3. This rearrangement joins TRBV29-1 to TRBJ2-7, with D perhaps given as TRBD1 or TRBD2 (6 bases each). The CDR3 runs to 12 residues. Per germline, CDR1 SQVTM and CDR2 ANQGSEA. Trimming removed 7 bases at V and 5 bases at J, with 15 bases between. The CDR3 here is CSAEGGRDEQYF. CDR3 in DNA: TGCAGCGCCGAAGGGGGGAGAGACGAGCAGTACTTC.

V and J are TRBV28 and TRBJ2-1, with a possible D match to TRBD2 (5 bases). V was clipped by 6 bases and J by 12 bases, with 21 bases between them. Germline CDR1 and CDR2: MDHEN and SYDVKM. This CDR3 has 14 amino acids. CDR3 coding DNA: TGTGCCAGCAGCCAGACTAAACCGCGTTTGGGGCAGTTCTTC. Its translation is CASSQTKPRLGQFF. The whole variable domain, remainder taken from reference TRBV28 and TRBJ2-1, is DVKVTQSSRYLVKRTGEKVFLECVQDMDHENMFWYRQDPGLGLRLIYFSYDVKMKEKGDIPEGYSVSREKKERFSLILESASTNQTSMYLCASSQTKPRLGQFFGPGTRLTVL.

The V gene is TRBV9, the J gene TRBJ2-3; 9 bases are a match to TRBD1. CDR1 SGDLS and CDR2 YYNGEE come from the germline V gene. This CDR3 has 17 amino acids. The trim removed 3 bases at V and 4 bases at J, leaving 12 bases unmatched. The CDR3 loop reads CASSGLRWTGEADTQYF. The CDR3 DNA reads as TGTGCCAGCAGCGGCCTCCGATGGACAGGGGAGGCAGATACGCAGTATTTT.

V and J are TRBV29-1 and TRBJ1-1, with D possibly being TRBD1 (6 bases). CDR1 and CDR2 from the germline V gene are SQVTM and ANQGSEA. Trimming removed 3 bases from V and 3 bases from J, with 17 bases in between. CDR3 length: 15 residues. The CDR3 region has the DNA TGCAGCGTTGAGGTGCCCCCGGGGGCGGACACTGAAGCTTTCTTT. As protein: CSVEVPPGADTEAFF.